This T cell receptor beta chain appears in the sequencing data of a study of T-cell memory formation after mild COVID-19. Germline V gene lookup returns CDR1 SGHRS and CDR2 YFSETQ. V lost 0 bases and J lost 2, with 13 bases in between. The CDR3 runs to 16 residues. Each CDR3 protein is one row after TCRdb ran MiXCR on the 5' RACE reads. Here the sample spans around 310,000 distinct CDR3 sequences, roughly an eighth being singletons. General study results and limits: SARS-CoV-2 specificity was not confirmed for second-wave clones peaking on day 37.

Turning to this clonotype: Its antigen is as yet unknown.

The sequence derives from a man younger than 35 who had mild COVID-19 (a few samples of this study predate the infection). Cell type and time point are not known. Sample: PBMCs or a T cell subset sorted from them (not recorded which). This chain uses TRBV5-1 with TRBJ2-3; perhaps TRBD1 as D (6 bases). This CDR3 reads CASSLGTVGSTDTQYF. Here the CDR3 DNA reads TGCGCCAGCAGCTTGGGGACAGTCGGATCCACAGATACGCAGTATTTT.